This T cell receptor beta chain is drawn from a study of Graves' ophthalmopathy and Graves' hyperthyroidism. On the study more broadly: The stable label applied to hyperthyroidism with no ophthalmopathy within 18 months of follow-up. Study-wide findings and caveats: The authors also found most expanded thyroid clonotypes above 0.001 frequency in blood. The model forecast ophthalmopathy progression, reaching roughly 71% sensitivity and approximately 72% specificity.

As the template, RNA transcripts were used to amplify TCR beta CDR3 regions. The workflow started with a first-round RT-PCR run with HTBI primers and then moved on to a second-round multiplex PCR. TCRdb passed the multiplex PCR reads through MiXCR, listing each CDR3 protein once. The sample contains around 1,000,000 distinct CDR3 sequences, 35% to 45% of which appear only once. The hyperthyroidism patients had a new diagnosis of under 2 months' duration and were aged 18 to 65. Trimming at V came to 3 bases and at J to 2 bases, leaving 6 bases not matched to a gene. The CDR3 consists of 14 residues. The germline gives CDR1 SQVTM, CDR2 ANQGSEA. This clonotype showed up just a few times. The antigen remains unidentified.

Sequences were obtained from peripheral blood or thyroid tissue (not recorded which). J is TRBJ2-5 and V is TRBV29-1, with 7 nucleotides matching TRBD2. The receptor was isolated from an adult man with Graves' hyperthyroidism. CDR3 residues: CSVEAGEGQETQYF. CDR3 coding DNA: TGCAGCGTTGAGGCGGGAGAGGGGCAAGAGACCCAGTACTTC.